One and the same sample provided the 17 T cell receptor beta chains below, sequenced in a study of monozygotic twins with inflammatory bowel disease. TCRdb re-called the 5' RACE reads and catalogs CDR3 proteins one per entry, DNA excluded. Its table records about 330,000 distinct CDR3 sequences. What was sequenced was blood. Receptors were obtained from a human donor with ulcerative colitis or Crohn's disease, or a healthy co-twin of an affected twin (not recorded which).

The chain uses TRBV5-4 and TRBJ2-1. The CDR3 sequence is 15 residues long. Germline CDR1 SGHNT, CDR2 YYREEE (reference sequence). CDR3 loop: CASTEPTSAYNEQFF.

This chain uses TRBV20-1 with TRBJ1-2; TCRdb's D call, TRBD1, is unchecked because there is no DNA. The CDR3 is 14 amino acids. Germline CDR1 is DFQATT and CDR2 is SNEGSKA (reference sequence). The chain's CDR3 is CSARDGTALAGYTF.

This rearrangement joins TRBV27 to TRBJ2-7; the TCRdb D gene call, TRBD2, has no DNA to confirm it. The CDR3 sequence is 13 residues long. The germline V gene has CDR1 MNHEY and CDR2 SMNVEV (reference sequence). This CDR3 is CASSFRSAYEQYF.

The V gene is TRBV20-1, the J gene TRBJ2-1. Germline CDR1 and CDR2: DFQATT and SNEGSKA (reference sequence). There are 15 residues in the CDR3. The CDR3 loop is CSARDLVSRYNEQFF.

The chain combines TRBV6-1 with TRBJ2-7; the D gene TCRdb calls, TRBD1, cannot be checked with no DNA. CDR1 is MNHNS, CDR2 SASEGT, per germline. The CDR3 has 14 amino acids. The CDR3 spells CASSRDRKEGEQYF.

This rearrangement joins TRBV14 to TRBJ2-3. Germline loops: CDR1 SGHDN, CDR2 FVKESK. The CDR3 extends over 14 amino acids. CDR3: CASSQFRGADTQYF. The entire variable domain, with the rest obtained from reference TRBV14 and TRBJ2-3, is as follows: EAGVTQFPSHSVIEKGQTVTLRCDPISGHDNLYWYRRVMGKEIKFLLHFVKESKQDESGMPNNRFLAERTGGTYSTLKVQPAELEDSGVYFCASSQFRGADTQYFGPGTRLTVL.

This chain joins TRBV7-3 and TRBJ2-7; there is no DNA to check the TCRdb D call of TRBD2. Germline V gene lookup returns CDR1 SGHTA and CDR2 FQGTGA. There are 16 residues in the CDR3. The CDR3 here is CASSLSSGLGNYEQYF. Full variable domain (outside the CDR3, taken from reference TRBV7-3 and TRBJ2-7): GAGVSQTPSNKVTEKGKYVELRCDPISGHTALYWYRQSLGQGPEFLIYFQGTGAADDSGLPNDRFFAVRPEGSVSTLKIQRTERGDSAVYLCASSLSSGLGNYEQYFGPGTRLTVT.

CDR3 in amino acids: CASSVEWGNQPQHF. The V and J genes are TRBV5-1 and TRBJ1-5. Per the germline V gene, CDR1 is SGHRS and CDR2 is YFSETQ. The CDR3 consists of 14 residues.

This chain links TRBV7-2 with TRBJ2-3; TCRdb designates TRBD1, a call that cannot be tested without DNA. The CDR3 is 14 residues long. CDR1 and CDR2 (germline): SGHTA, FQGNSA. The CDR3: CASSSRGDTDTQYF.

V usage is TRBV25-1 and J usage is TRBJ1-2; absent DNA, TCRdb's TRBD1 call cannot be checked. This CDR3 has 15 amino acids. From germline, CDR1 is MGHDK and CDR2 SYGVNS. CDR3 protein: CASSDRTGALNGYTF.

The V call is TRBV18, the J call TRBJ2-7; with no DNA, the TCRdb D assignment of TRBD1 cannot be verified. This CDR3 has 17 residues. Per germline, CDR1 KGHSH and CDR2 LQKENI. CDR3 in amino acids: CASSPTGINPRSYEQYF.

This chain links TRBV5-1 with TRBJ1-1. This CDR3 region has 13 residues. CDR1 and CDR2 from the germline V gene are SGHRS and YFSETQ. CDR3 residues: CASRAEVGTEAFF.

The CDR3 region is CSARLQGNQETQYF. This rearrangement joins TRBV20-1 to TRBJ2-5; TCRdb indicates TRBD1, and absent DNA this call remains unverified. Germline values: CDR1 DFQATT, CDR2 SNEGSKA (reference sequence). The CDR3 contains 14 residues.

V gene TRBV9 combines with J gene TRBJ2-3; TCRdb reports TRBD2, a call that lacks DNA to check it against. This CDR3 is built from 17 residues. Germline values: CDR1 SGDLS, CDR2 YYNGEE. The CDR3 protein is CASSVATSGSWEDTQYF.

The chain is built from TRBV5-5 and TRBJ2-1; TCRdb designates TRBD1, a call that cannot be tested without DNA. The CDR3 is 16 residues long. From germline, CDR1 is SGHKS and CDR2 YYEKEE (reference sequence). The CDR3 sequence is CASSFRGINSYNEQFF. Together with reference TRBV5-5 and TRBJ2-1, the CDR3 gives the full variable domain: DAGVTQSPTHLIKTRGQQVTLRCSPISGHKSVSWYQQVLGQGPQFIFQYYEKEERGRGNFPDRFSARQFPNYSSELNVNALLLGDSALYLCASSFRGINSYNEQFFGPGTRLTVL.

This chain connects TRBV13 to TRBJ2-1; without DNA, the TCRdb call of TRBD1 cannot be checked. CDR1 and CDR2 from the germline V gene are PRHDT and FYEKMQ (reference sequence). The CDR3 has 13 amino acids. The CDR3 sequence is CASSPPLGGEQFF.

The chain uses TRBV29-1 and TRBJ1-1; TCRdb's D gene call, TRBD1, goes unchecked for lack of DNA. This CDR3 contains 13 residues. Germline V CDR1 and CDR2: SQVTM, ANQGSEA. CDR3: CSVEEDRGSEAFF.